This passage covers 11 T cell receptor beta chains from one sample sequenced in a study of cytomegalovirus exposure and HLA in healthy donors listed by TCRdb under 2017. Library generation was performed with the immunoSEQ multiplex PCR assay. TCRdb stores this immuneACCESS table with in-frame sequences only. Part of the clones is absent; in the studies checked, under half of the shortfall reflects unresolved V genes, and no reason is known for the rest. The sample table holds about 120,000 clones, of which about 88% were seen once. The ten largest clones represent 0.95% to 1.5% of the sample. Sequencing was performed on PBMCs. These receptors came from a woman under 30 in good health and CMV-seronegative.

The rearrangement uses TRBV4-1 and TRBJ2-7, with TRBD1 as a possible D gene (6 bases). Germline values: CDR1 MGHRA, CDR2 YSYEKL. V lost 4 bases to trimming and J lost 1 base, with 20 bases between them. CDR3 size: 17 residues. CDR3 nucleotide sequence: TGCGCCAGCAGCCGACAGGATTCAGGGGAAGGTTCCTACGAGCAGTACTTC. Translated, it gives CASSRQDSGEGSYEQYF.

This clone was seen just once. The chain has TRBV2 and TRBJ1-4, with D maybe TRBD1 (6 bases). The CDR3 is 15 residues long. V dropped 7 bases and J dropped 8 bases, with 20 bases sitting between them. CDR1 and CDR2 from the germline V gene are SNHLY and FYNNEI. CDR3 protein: CASTATTGFIEKLFF. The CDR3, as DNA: TGTGCCAGCACGGCCACGACAGGCTTTATCGAAAAACTGTTTTTT.

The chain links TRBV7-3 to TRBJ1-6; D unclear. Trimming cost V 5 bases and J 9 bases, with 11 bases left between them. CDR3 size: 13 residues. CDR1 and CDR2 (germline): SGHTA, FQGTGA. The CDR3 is CASSPLAGSPLHF. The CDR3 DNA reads TGTGCCAGCAGCCCCCTGGCGGGTTCACCCCTCCACTTT.

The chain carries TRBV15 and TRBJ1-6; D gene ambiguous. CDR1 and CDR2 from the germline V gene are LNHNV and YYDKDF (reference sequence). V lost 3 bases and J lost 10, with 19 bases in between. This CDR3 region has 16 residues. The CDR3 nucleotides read TGTGCCACCAGCAGTGGCCTTCCGGGGTTCGGGTCACCCCTCCACTTT. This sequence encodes CATSSGLPGFGSPLHF.

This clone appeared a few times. The CDR3 DNA reads TGTGCCAGCAGCAACCGGGACAGGGGCTCACCCCTCCACTTT. It translates to CASSNRDRGSPLHF. V and J are TRBV7-9 and TRBJ1-6; TRBD1 matches 10 bases. The germline gives CDR1 SEHNR, CDR2 FQNEAQ (reference sequence). J was trimmed by 10 bases and V by 5 bases; bases with no gene match: 5. The CDR3 is made up of 14 amino acids.

The CDR3 nucleotides read TGCGCCAGCAGCGATACTAGTCCCGCCGGGGAGCTGTTTTTT. The encoded protein is CASSDTSPAGELFF. This sequence joins TRBV5-1 and TRBJ2-2; possible D gene TRBD2, 5 bases. The CDR3 totals 14 residues. CDR1 and CDR2 from the germline V gene are SGHRS and YFSETQ. Between the trimmed V and J ends, which lost 4 bases and 6 bases, there was a span of 13 bases.

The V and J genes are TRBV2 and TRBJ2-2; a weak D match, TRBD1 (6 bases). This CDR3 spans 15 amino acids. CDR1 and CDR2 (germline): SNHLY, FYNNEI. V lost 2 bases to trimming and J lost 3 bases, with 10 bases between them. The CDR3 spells CASSERQGYTGELFF. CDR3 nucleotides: TGTGCCAGCAGTGAACGGCAGGGGTACACCGGGGAGCTGTTTTTT.

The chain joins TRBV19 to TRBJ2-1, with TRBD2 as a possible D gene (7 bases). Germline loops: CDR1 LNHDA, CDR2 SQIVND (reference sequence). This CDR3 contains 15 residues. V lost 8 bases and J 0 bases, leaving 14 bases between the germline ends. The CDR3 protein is CASEAGASSYNEQFF. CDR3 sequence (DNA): TGTGCCAGTGAGGCGGGGGCGAGCTCCTACAATGAGCAGTTCTTC.

The chain's CDR3 is CASRQGANTEAFF. CDR3 bases: TGTGCCAGTAGACAGGGGGCGAACACTGAAGCTTTCTTT. This chain joins TRBV18 and TRBJ1-1; 10 nucleotides align to TRBD1. This CDR3 has 13 amino acids. Looked up from germline, CDR1 is KGHSH and CDR2 is LQKENI. J gave up 1 base and V 9 bases, and 2 bases lay outside the gene matches. The full variable domain, rest sourced from reference TRBV18 and TRBJ1-1, is NAGVMQNPRHLVRRRGQEARLRCSPMKGHSHVYWYRQLPEEGLKFMVYLQKENIIDESGMPKERFSAEFPKEGPSILRIQQVVRGDSAAYFCASRQGANTEAFFGQGTRLTVV.

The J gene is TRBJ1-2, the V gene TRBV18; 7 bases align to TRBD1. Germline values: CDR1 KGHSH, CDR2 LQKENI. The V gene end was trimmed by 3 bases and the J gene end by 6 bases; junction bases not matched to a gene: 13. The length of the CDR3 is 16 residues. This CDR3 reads CASSPQGQASGHGYTF. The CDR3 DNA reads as TGTGCCAGCTCACCCCAAGGACAGGCGTCTGGGCATGGCTACACCTTC.

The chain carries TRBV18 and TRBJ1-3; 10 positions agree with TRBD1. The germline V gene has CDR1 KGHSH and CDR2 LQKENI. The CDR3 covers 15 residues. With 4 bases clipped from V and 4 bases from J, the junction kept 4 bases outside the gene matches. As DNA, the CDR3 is TGTGCCAGCTCACGGGACAGGGGCCGAGGAAACACCATATATTTT. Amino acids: CASSRDRGRGNTIYF.